These T cell receptor beta chains were read from a single sample in a study of T cells in Graves' hyperthyroidism and ophthalmopathy. TCRdb redid the calling of the multiplex PCR reads with MiXCR, one entry per CDR3 protein. The data show hundreds of thousands of distinct CDR3 sequences, just under 15% seen once. The sequenced sample consisted of blood. These receptors were taken from a woman aged 25 to 39 with Graves' hyperthyroidism. Both conserved end residues are part of each CDR3. Each record gives: CDR3 protein, CDR3 DNA, J gene, D gene, clone size, V gene. A D gene is named only where the DNA matches it firmly. Clone size is not always given. Where it is, it says once, few, many or a class for expanded clones.

CDR3aa: CAWSPRLAGVGEQFF
CDR3nt: TGTGCCTGGAGTCCGAGACTAGCGGGAGTCGGTGAGCAGTTCTTC
j_gene: TRBJ2-1
d_gene: TRBD2
abundance: -
v_gene: TRBV30

CDR3aa: CASSRTMQNNSPLHF
CDR3nt: TGTGCCAGCAGCCGCACGATGCAAAATAATTCACCCCTCCACTTT
j_gene: TRBJ1-6
d_gene: -
abundance: many
v_gene: TRBV11-2

CDR3aa: CAWSVGQDPSTDTQYF
CDR3nt: TGTGCCTGGAGTGTAGGGCAGGACCCCAGCACAGATACGCAGTATTTT
j_gene: TRBJ2-3
d_gene: -
abundance: -
v_gene: TRBV30

CDR3aa: CASSLAGVDGSEAFF
CDR3nt: TGCGCCAGCAGCTTGGCTGGGGTTGATGGATCTGAAGCTTTCTTT
j_gene: TRBJ1-1
d_gene: -
abundance: many
v_gene: TRBV5-1

CDR3aa: CASSSDSYQETQYF
CDR3nt: TGTGCCAGCAGTTCCGACAGTTACCAAGAGACCCAGTACTTC
j_gene: TRBJ2-5
d_gene: -
abundance: many
v_gene: TRBV27

CDR3aa: CASSQLYNDPDGYTF
CDR3nt: TGTGCCAGCAGCCAATTGTACAATGACCCTGATGGCTACACCTTC
j_gene: TRBJ1-2
d_gene: -
abundance: few
v_gene: TRBV3-1

CDR3aa: CASSVKEPQHF
CDR3nt: TGTGCCAGCAGCGTAAAAGAGCCCCAGCATTTT
j_gene: TRBJ1-5
d_gene: -
abundance: -
v_gene: TRBV2

CDR3aa: CASSPGQGRFSYNEQFF
CDR3nt: TGTGCCAGCAGCCCGGGACAGGGTCGGTTTTCTTACAATGAGCAGTTCTTC
j_gene: TRBJ2-1
d_gene: TRBD1
abundance: few
v_gene: TRBV5-4

CDR3aa: CASSQDAVETSRGQFF
CDR3nt: TGTGCCAGCAGCCAAGATGCTGTAGAGACTAGTAGAGGGCAGTTCTTC
j_gene: TRBJ2-1
d_gene: -
abundance: -
v_gene: TRBV4-2

CDR3aa: CSVGGQGERSGANVLTF
CDR3nt: TGCAGCGTTGGGGGACAGGGAGAAAGGTCTGGGGCCAACGTCCTGACTTTC
j_gene: TRBJ2-6
d_gene: TRBD1
abundance: -
v_gene: TRBV29-1